The following is a TCR beta chain sequence with its context. This sample is part of a study of blood T cell repertoires in COVID-19. Method: immunoSEQ multiplex PCR; TCRdb's copy keeps in-frame clones and lacks some. The sample includes 270,000 or so clones, more than 70% of them seen just once. Germline V CDR1 and CDR2: KGHDR, SFDVKD. This CDR3 region has 15 residues. The junction had 10 bases not matched to a gene; V was cut back by 3 bases and J by 7 bases. Sequencing used peripheral blood. The TCR sequence derives from a woman in her late teens or twenties with acute or convalescent COVID-19. The V and J genes are TRBV24-1 and TRBJ2-5, with TRBD1 identical over 7 bases. This CDR3 is CATSDPETGSWTQYF. The CDR3 bases are TGTGCCACCAGTGATCCAGAGACAGGGTCTTGGACCCAGTACTTC.